This TCR beta chain originates from a study of neoadjuvant nivolumab and ipilimumab in lung cancer. Between the trimmed V and J ends, which lost 1 base and 6 bases, there was a span of 13 bases. CDR1 is SEHNR, CDR2 FQNEAQ, per germline (reference sequence). The length of the CDR3 is 14 residues. Profiled with immunoSEQ multiplex PCR; TCRdb holds only in-frame clones, not every one. Among approximately 30,000 clones listed, roughly four fifths were seen once. Specimen: tumor tissue, collected after neoadjuvant nivolumab, alone or with ipilimumab, at or shortly before surgery. The chain combines TRBV7-9 with TRBJ2-7, with D unresolved. The receptor's source is an adult with non-small cell lung cancer. The CDR3, as DNA: TGTGCCAGCAGCTTAGTTGCCAGGACGGGCGAGCAGTACTTC. As protein: CASSLVARTGEQYF. Based on the CDR3 plus reference TRBV7-9 and TRBJ2-7, the full variable domain is DTGVSQNPRHKITKRGQNVTFRCDPISEHNRLYWYRQTLGQGPEFLTYFQNEAQLEKSRLLSDRFSAERPKGSFSTLEIQRTEQGDSAMYLCASSLVARTGEQYFGPGTRLTVT.